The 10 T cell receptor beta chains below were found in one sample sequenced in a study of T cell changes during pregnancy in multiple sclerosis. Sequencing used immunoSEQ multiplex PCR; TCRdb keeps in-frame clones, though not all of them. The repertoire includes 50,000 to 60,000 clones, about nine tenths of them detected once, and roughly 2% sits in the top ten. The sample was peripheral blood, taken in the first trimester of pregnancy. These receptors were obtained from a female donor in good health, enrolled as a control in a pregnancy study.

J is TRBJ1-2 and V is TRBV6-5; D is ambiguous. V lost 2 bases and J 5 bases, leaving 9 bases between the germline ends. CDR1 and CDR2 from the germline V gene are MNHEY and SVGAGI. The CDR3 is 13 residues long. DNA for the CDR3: TGTGCCAGCAGTTACCACAGCACTTATGGCTACACCTTC. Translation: CASSYHSTYGYTF.

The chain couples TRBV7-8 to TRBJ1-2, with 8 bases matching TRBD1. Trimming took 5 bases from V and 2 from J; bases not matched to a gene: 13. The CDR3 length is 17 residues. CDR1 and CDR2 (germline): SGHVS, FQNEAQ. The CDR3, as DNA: TGTGCCAGCAGCCCATCCCAGGGGGCGGTAGGGAACTATGGCTACACCTTC. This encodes CASSPSQGAVGNYGYTF. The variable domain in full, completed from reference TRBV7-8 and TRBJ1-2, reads GAGVSQSPRYKVAKRGQDVALRCDPISGHVSLFWYQQALGQGPEFLTYFQNEAQLDKSGLPSDRFFAERPEGSVSTLKIQRTQQEDSAVYLCASSPSQGAVGNYGYTFGSGTRLTVV.

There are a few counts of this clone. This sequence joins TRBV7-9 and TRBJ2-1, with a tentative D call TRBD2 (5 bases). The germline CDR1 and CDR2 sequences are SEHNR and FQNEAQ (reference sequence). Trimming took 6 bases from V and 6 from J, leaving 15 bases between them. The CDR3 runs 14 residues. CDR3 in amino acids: CASRSGKVVNEQFF. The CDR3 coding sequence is TGTGCCAGCAGGTCCGGGAAAGTCGTCAATGAGCAGTTCTTC.

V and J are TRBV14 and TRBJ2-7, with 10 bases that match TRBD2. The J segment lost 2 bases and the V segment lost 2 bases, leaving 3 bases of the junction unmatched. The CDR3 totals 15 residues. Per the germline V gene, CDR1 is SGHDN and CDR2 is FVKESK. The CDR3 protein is CASSQRTSGAYEQYF. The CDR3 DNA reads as TGTGCCAGCAGCCAAAGGACTAGCGGAGCCTACGAGCAGTACTTC. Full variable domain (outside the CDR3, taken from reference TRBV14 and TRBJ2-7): EAGVTQFPSHSVIEKGQTVTLRCDPISGHDNLYWYRRVMGKEIKFLLHFVKESKQDESGMPNNRFLAERTGGTYSTLKVQPAELEDSGVYFCASSQRTSGAYEQYFGPGTRLTVT.

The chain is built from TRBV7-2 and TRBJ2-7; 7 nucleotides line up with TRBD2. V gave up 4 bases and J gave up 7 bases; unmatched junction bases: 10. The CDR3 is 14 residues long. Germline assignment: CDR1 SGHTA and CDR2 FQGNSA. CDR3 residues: CASSSPRLAGEQYF. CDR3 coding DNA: TGTGCCAGCAGCTCCCCTAGACTAGCTGGTGAGCAGTACTTC.

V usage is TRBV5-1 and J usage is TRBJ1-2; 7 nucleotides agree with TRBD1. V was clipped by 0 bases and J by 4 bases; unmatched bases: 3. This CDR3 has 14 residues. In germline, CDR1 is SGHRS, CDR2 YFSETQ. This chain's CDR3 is CASSLEGDSYGYTF. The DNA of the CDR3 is TGCGCCAGCAGCTTGGAGGGGGACAGCTATGGCTACACCTTC.

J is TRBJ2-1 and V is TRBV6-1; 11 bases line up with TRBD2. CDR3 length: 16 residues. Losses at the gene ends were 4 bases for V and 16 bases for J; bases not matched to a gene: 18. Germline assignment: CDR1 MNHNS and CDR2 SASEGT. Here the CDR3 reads CASSGTGTSGGPLVFF. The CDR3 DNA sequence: TGTGCCAGCAGTGGAACCGGGACTAGCGGCGGACCACTAGTATTCTTC.

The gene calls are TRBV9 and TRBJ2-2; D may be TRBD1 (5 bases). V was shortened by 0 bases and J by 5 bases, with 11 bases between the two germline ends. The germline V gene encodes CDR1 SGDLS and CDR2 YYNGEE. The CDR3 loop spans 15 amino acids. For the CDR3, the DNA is TGTGCCAGCAGCGTAGAACAGGTCAGGACCGGGGAGCTGTTTTTT. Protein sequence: CASSVEQVRTGELFF.

CDR3 DNA sequence: TGTGCCAGTAGCCTAACTACCGGGACAGGGGGAGCCACCATATATTTT. Translation: CASSLTTGTGGATIYF. This sequence joins TRBV19 and TRBJ1-3, with TRBD1 identical over 11 bases. J lost 9 bases, V lost 6 bases, and 13 bases had no gene match. Germline CDR1 and CDR2: LNHDA and SQIVND (reference sequence). This CDR3 is built from 16 residues.

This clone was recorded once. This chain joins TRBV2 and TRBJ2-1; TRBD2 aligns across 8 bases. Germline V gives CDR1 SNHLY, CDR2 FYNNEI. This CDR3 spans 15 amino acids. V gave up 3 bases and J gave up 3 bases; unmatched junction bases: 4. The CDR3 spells CASSDGGGYYNEQFF. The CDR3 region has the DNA TGTGCCAGCAGTGACGGCGGGGGGTACTACAATGAGCAGTTCTTC.